This T cell receptor (beta chain) originates from a study of shared clonotypes between healthy human individuals. This CDR3 spans 13 amino acids. CDR1 is MDHEN and CDR2 is SYDVKM in the germline V gene. V lost 2 bases and J 3 bases, leaving 7 bases between the germline ends. Broader study findings: Sequencing depth was expected to influence donor clonotype sharing. Around 5% of naive CD4 clonotypes were shared across a few donors. In general, naive subsets displayed greater estimated richness than memory subsets did.

Concerning this clone itself: Antigen: not known.

Some clones are missing from TCRdb's copy, which holds only in-frame ones; the method was immunoSEQ multiplex PCR. Of roughly 530,000 clones listed, less than 96% were seen once; the top ten hold less than 0.06%. All donors qualified as healthy HIV-negative adults and had experienced no recent acute infections or vaccinations. The V and J genes are TRBV28 and TRBJ1-2; no clear D gene. Sequencing was carried out using naive CD4+ T cells sorted from blood. Subset: CD45RA+ positively selected. This TCR derives from a woman in her 30s in good health. CDR3 nucleotide sequence: TGTGCCAGCAGTTTAAGCCCTGACTATGGCTACACCTTC. The encoded protein is CASSLSPDYGYTF.